Following are 23 T cell receptor beta chains from one sample sequenced in a study of blood T cell repertoires in COVID-19. Measured with immunoSEQ multiplex PCR; TCRdb has only the in-frame clones, and not every one. The table has around 300,000 clones, 70% to 90% seen once. The specimen sequenced was peripheral blood. The receptors were gathered from a woman aged 30 to 39 with active or convalescent COVID-19.

The V and J genes are TRBV7-9 and TRBJ1-3; D is undetermined. The CDR3 has 13 amino acids. Germline V gene sequence: CDR1 SEHNR, CDR2 FQNEAQ (reference sequence). V was shortened by 0 bases and J by 6 bases, with 6 bases between the two germline ends. The CDR3 sequence: CASSLAAENTIYF. CDR3 coding DNA: TGTGCCAGCAGCTTAGCGGCGGAAAACACCATATATTTT. The whole variable domain, filled in from reference TRBV7-9 and TRBJ1-3, reads DTGVSQNPRHKITKRGQNVTFRCDPISEHNRLYWYRQTLGQGPEFLTYFQNEAQLEKSRLLSDRFSAERPKGSFSTLEIQRTEQGDSAMYLCASSLAAENTIYFGEGSWLTVV.

The chain combines TRBV6-2 or TRBV6-3 with TRBJ2-1; TRBD1 might be the D (7 bases). Germline V gene lookup returns CDR1 MNHEY and CDR2 SVGEGT. The CDR3 consists of 14 residues. V lost 5 bases and J lost 8, with 16 bases in between. CDR3 DNA: TGTGCCAGCAGTAAATGGACAGGAGGGGATGAGCAGTTCTTC. This gives the protein CASSKWTGGDEQFF.

The rearrangement links TRBV7-3 to TRBJ1-1, with D possibly being TRBD1 (5 bases). The CDR3 sequence is 13 residues long. The germline V gene encodes CDR1 SGHTA and CDR2 FQGTGA. V dropped 5 bases and J dropped 1 base, with 8 bases sitting between them. CDR3 loop: CASSPRGNTEAFF. The CDR3 DNA reads TGTGCCAGCAGCCCTAGGGGGAACACTGAAGCTTTCTTT.

The V call is TRBV15, the J call TRBJ1-1; D is perhaps TRBD1 (5 bases). The ends were cut back, 3 bases at V and 7 bases at J, with 15 bases in the middle. The CDR3 has 14 residues. Germline CDR1 is LNHNV and CDR2 is YYDKDF (reference sequence). As DNA, the CDR3 is TGTGCCACCAGCAGCATATTAGGGGAGGGTGAAGCTTTCTTT. Protein: CATSSILGEGEAFF.

This chain uses TRBV2 with TRBJ2-3, with D perhaps matching TRBD1 (6 bases). Per germline, CDR1 SNHLY and CDR2 FYNNEI. This CDR3 has 12 residues. The V end lost 4 bases, the J end lost 4 bases, and 6 bases lay between the germline ends. The CDR3 region is CASSGTADTQYF. The CDR3 region has the DNA TGTGCCAGCAGTGGGACAGCAGATACGCAGTATTTT.

The rearrangement links TRBV7-2 to TRBJ1-4; 7 positions match TRBD1. J lost 3 bases, V lost 5 bases, and 6 bases had no gene match. Germline values: CDR1 SGHTA, CDR2 FQGNSA. This CDR3 is 15 amino acids long. Here the CDR3 DNA reads TGTGCCAGCAGCCGTCAGGGGGGACCTAATGAAAAACTGTTTTTT. The encoded protein is CASSRQGGPNEKLFF.

The rearrangement joins TRBV9 to TRBJ2-1, with D possibly TRBD2 on 6 matching bases. V lost 0 bases to trimming and J lost 7 bases, with 17 bases between them. This CDR3 comprises 16 residues. Looked up from germline, CDR1 is SGDLS and CDR2 is YYNGEE. CDR3 coding DNA: TGTGCCAGCAGCGTAGGAGGAGGGCTGCGCGCGAATGAGCAGTTCTTC. It translates to CASSVGGGLRANEQFF.

The chain joins TRBV2 to TRBJ2-3; TRBD1 might be the D (6 bases). The CDR3 runs to 12 residues. V lost 6 bases to trimming and J lost 4 bases, with 8 bases between them. The germline gives CDR1 SNHLY, CDR2 FYNNEI. The CDR3 sequence: CASRDRADTQYF. The CDR3 nucleotides read TGTGCCAGCAGGGACAGAGCAGATACGCAGTATTTT.

This rearrangement joins TRBV7-2 to TRBJ2-2; perhaps TRBD1 as D (5 bases). The CDR3 runs 13 residues. The germline V gene encodes CDR1 SGHTA and CDR2 FQGNSA. V was cut by 5 bases and J by 14 bases, with 18 bases left in between. CDR3 sequence: CASSPSLDKPLFF. The CDR3 DNA follows: TGTGCCAGCAGCCCGAGCCTGGACAAGCCCCTGTTTTTT.

The gene calls are TRBV5-8 and TRBJ1-1; no reliable D call. V lost 6 bases, J lost 2 bases, and 11 bases lay in between. This CDR3 is built from 13 residues. Per the germline V gene, CDR1 is SGHTS and CDR2 is YDEGEE. CDR3 nucleotides: TGTGCCAGCACCTATCCCCCTAACACTGAAGCTTTCTTT. Translated, it gives CASTYPPNTEAFF.

V is TRBV7-2 and J is TRBJ1-2; D uncertain. Looked up from germline, CDR1 is SGHTA and CDR2 is FQGNSA. Trimming pared 1 base from V and 4 bases from J, leaving 16 bases between. This CDR3 spans 16 amino acids. The CDR3 reads CASSLGYFDISYGYTF. DNA for the CDR3: TGTGCCAGCAGCTTAGGGTACTTCGACATCAGCTATGGCTACACCTTC. Full variable domain (rest looked up from reference TRBV7-2 and TRBJ1-2): GAGVSQSPSNKVTEKGKDVELRCDPISGHTALYWYRQSLGQGLEFLIYFQGNSAPDKSGLPSDRFSAERTGGSVSTLTIQRTQQEDSAVYLCASSLGYFDISYGYTFGSGTRLTVV.

The genes are TRBV11-2 and TRBJ1-6; TRBD1 matches 7 bases. With V trimmed by 2 bases and J by 13 bases, 8 bases remained unmatched. Germline loops: CDR1 SGHAT, CDR2 FQNNGV. The CDR3 runs to 14 residues. CDR3 in DNA: TGTGCCAGCAGCTTAATACAGGGGAAGTCCCCCCTCCACTTT. This gives the protein CASSLIQGKSPLHF.

This clone was detected a few times. Other DNA sequences in this sample translate to the same CDR3. The chain is built from TRBV24-1 and TRBJ1-2; the D is unclear. Germline loops: CDR1 KGHDR, CDR2 SFDVKD. The CDR3 sequence is 11 residues long. V lost 6 bases, J lost 5 bases, and 6 bases lay in between. The CDR3 bases are TGTGCCACCAGTCGCGGGTATGGCTACACCTTC. Its protein product is CATSRGYGYTF.

This rearrangement joins TRBV11-2 to TRBJ2-1; tentatively, D is TRBD1 (6 bases). V was pared by 0 bases and J by 4 bases, with 13 bases between. Germline CDR1 and CDR2: SGHAT and FQNNGV. The CDR3 loop spans 16 amino acids. CDR3 sequence (DNA): TGTGCCAGCAGCTTAGACGTGGGGGCCTGGTACAATGAGCAGTTCTTC. It specifies CASSLDVGAWYNEQFF.

The chain links TRBV5-4 to TRBJ2-3; 10 bases agree with TRBD2. Germline CDR1 and CDR2: SGHNT and YYREEE (reference sequence). The V and J ends lost 4 bases and 2 bases, in that order; junction bases with no gene match: 7. This CDR3 contains 16 residues. The CDR3 is CASSLSGGLSTDTQYF. As DNA, the CDR3 is TGTGCCAGCAGCCTTAGCGGGGGGTTGTCCACAGATACGCAGTATTTT.

This clone was seen a single time. The V gene is TRBV27, the J gene TRBJ2-3; possible D gene TRBD1, 5 bases. Between the trimmed V and J ends, which lost 4 bases and 0 bases, there was a span of 8 bases. Germline CDR1 is MNHEY and CDR2 is SMNVEV (reference sequence). This CDR3 spans 14 amino acids. The CDR3 sequence: CASSSNRSTDTQYF. CDR3 coding DNA: TGTGCCAGCAGTTCCAACAGGAGCACAGATACGCAGTATTTT.

The chain has TRBV6-5 and TRBJ1-1, with a tentative D call TRBD1 (5 bases). CDR1 and CDR2 from the germline V gene are MNHEY and SVGAGI. The CDR3 covers 15 residues. With 6 bases removed from V and 3 bases from J, the gap between germline ends came to 17 bases. The CDR3 spells CASSPAGRIYTEAFF. In nucleotides, the CDR3 is TGTGCCAGCAGCCCCGCAGGGAGGATATACACTGAAGCTTTCTTT.

The chain carries TRBV4-3 and TRBJ2-7, with D maybe TRBD2 (7 bases). The germline V gene encodes CDR1 LGHNA and CDR2 YSLEER. V was cut by 1 base and J by 7 bases, with 20 bases left in between. This CDR3 has 16 residues. The CDR3 DNA reads TGCGCCAGCAGCCAAGGAGGTCGGGGGGCCCATCAGGAGCAGTACTTC. Protein sequence: CASSQGGRGAHQEQYF.

The rearrangement uses TRBV7-2 and TRBJ1-2, with D possibly being TRBD1 (6 bases). CDR3 length: 14 amino acids. Trimming shortened V by 5 bases and J by 2 bases, and 12 bases separated the two germline ends. Per the germline V gene, CDR1 is SGHTA and CDR2 is FQGNSA. The chain's CDR3 is CASSDTGWNYGYTF. In nucleotides, the CDR3 is TGTGCCAGCAGCGACACAGGGTGGAACTATGGCTACACCTTC.

The chain links TRBV7-2 to TRBJ1-3; 7 nucleotides line up with TRBD1. V lost 5 bases and J lost 4; bases outside the gene matches: 8. This CDR3 has 15 residues. CDR1 is SGHTA, CDR2 FQGNSA, per germline. CDR3 nucleotides: TGTGCCAGCAGCCTTGACAGGGCTTACGGAAACACCATATATTTT. Translated, it gives CASSLDRAYGNTIYF.

CDR3 protein: CASSLGQGKAEAFF. In DNA, the CDR3 is TGTGCCAGCAGCTTAGGTCAGGGAAAGGCTGAAGCTTTCTTT. This rearrangement joins TRBV7-9 to TRBJ1-1, with D perhaps TRBD1 (5 bases). Germline CDR1 and CDR2: SEHNR and FQNEAQ (reference sequence). Trimming left V 1 base short and J 6 bases short, with 12 bases between. The CDR3 is 14 residues long.

J is TRBJ1-4 and V is TRBV5-1; weak D call: TRBD1 (5 bases). Between the trimmed V and J ends, which lost 5 bases and 4 bases, there was a span of 9 bases. This CDR3 is 13 amino acids long. Germline values: CDR1 SGHRS, CDR2 YFSETQ. CDR3 coding DNA: TGCGCCAGCAGGAACCAGGGTAATGAAAAACTGTTTTTT. Its translation: CASRNQGNEKLFF.

V gene TRBV9 combines with J gene TRBJ1-3; perhaps TRBD1 as D (5 bases). Germline values: CDR1 SGDLS, CDR2 YYNGEE. The CDR3 has 16 amino acids. V was trimmed by 3 bases and J by 1 base, leaving 14 bases between them. CDR3 region: CASSATRRGSGNTIYF. The CDR3 DNA reads TGTGCCAGCAGCGCCACGAGGAGGGGTTCTGGAAACACCATATATTTT.